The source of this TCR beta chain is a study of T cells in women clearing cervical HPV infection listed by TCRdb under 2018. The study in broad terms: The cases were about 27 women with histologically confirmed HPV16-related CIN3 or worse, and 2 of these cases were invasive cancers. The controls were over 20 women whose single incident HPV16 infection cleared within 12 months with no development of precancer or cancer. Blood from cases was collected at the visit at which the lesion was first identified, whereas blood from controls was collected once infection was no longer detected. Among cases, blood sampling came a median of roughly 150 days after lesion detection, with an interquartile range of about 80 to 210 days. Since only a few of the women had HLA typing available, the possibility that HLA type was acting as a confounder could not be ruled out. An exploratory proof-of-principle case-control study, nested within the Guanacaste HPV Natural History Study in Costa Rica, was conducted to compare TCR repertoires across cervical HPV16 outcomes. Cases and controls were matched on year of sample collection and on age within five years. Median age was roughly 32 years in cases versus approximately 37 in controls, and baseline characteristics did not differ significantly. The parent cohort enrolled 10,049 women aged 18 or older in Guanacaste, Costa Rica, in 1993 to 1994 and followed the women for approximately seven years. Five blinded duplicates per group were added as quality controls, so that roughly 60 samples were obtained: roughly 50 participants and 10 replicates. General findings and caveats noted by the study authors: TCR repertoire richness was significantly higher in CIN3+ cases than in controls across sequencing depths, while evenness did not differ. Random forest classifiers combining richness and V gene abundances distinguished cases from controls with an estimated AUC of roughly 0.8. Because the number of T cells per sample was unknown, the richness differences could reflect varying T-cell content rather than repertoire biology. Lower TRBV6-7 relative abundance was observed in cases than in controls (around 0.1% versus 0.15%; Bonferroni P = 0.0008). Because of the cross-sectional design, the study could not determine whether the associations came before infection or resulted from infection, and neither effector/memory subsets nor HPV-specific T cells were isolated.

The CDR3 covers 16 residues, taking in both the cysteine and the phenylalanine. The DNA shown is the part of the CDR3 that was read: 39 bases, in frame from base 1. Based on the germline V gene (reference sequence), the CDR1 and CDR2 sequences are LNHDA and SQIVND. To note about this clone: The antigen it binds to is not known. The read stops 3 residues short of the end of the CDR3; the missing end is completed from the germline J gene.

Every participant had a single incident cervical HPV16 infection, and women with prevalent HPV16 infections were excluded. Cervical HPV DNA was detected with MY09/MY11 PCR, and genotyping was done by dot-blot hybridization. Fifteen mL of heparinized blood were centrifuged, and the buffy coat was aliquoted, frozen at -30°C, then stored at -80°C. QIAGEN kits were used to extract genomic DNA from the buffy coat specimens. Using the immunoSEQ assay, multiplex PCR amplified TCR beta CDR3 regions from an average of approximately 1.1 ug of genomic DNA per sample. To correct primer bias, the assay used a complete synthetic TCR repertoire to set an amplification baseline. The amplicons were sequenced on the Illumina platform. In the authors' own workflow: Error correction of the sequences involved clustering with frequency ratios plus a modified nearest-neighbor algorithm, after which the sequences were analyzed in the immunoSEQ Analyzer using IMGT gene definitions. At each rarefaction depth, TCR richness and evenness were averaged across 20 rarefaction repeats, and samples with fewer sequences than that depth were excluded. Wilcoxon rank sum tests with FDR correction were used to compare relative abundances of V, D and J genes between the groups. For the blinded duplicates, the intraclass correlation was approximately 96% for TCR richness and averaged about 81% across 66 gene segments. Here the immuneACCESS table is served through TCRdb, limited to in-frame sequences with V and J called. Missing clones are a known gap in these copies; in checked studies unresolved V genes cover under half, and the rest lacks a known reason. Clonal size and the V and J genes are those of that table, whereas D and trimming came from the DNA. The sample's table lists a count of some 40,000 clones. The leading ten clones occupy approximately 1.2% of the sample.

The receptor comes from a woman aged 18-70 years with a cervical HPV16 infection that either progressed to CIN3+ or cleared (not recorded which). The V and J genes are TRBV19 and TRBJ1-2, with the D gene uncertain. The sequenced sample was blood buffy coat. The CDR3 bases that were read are TGTGCCAGTAGTAGGGCTAGCGGCCTAATCACAGATACC. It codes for CASSRASGLITDT. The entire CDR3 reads CASSRASGLITDTYTF.